The 17 T cell receptor beta chains reported below all come from one sample, sequenced in a study of beta chain features in type 1 diabetes. General study results and limits: Type 1 diabetes patients had moderately but significantly shorter TCRB CDR3s in all four CD4+ subsets.

No antigen is known for these receptors. Expressed TCRB transcripts got sequenced, as all isolated RNA was reverse transcribed. Generated by immunoSEQ multiplex PCR, the TCRdb table keeps only in-frame clones and is missing some. This repertoire shows a few hundred thousand clones, about 13% found once; its top ten account for about 0.016%. Sequencing was carried out using naive CD4+ T cells from blood. The receptors come from a woman in her late teens or twenties with type 1 diabetes.

This clone was picked up a small number of times. This rearrangement joins TRBV29-1 to TRBJ1-4; 9 bases match TRBD1. Per germline, CDR1 SQVTM and CDR2 ANQGSEA. Unmatched junction bases numbered 9, after V lost 5 bases and J lost 8 bases. The CDR3 extends over 14 amino acids. The CDR3 DNA reads TGCAGCGTTTCACAGGGGGCTAGGAGGGAAAAACTGTTTTTT. It specifies CSVSQGARREKLFF.

The chain combines TRBV30 with TRBJ2-2, with TRBD2 as a possible D gene (6 bases). The CDR3 extends over 14 amino acids. CDR1 and CDR2 (germline): GTSNPN, SVGIG (reference sequence). The CDR3, as DNA: TGTGCTTCGAGGGTGGCGGGACCTACCGGGGAGCTGTTTTTT. Its translation: CASRVAGPTGELFF.

This clone occurred a few times. The V gene is TRBV30, the J gene TRBJ2-7, with a possible D match to TRBD2 (6 bases). With 2 bases removed from V and 5 bases from J, the gap between germline ends came to 13 bases. The CDR3 contains 13 residues. Per the germline V gene, CDR1 is GTSNPN and CDR2 is SVGIG (reference sequence). The CDR3 sequence is CAWSTRGYHEQYF. CDR3 DNA sequence: TGTGCCTGGAGTACCCGGGGGTACCACGAGCAGTACTTC. The full variable domain, its missing parts supplied by reference TRBV30 and TRBJ2-7, is SQTIHQWPATLVQPVGSPLSLECTVEGTSNPNLYWYRQAAGRGLQLLFYSVGIGQISSEVPQNLSASRPQDRQFILSSKKLLLSDSGFYLCAWSTRGYHEQYFGPGTRLTVT.

J is TRBJ1-2 and V is TRBV5-8, with D perhaps matching TRBD1 (5 bases). The CDR3 consists of 15 residues. CDR1 is SGHTS and CDR2 is YDEGEE in the germline V gene. Trimming removed 0 bases at V and 6 bases at J, with 15 bases between. This CDR3 reads CASSLGARRGDGYTF. CDR3 bases: TGTGCCAGCAGCTTGGGGGCCAGGAGGGGAGATGGCTACACCTTC.

The chain combines TRBV28 with TRBJ2-7, with 10 bases lining up with TRBD1. V lost 6 bases and J lost 5; bases outside the gene matches: 4. CDR3 length: 13 residues. Germline V gives CDR1 MDHEN, CDR2 SYDVKM. Written as DNA, the CDR3 is TGTGCCAGCAGCCGGGACAGGGGTCACGAGCAGTACTTC. Encoded protein: CASSRDRGHEQYF.

The chain carries TRBV5-4 and TRBJ2-2, with 11 bases lining up with TRBD1. V shed 5 bases, J shed 6 bases, and the junction held 9 bases outside the gene matches. This CDR3 contains 16 residues. Germline lookup yields CDR1 SGHNT and CDR2 YYREEE (reference sequence). In DNA form, the CDR3 reads TGTGCCAGCAGACCAGGACAGGGGGCAGGGGCCGGGGAGCTGTTTTTT. Protein product: CASRPGQGAGAGELFF.

The sample holds a few counts of this clone. The chain links TRBV29-1 to TRBJ2-3; D may be TRBD2 (7 bases). CDR1 is SQVTM, CDR2 ANQGSEA, per germline. CDR3 length: 14 amino acids. V was trimmed by 6 bases and J by 3 bases, leaving 16 bases between them. The CDR3, as DNA: TGCAGCGTCACCGTTGCGGGGGCGACAGATACGCAGTATTTT. Its translation: CSVTVAGATDTQYF.

V and J are TRBV29-1 and TRBJ2-2, with 8 bases lining up with TRBD1. This CDR3 region has 15 residues. V shed 7 bases and J 2 bases; nucleotides not matched to a gene: 9. The V gene's germline CDR1 is SQVTM and CDR2 ANQGSEA. The CDR3 nucleotides are TGCAGCGCCATGACAGGGGCCAGAAACACCGGGGAGCTGTTTTTT. It encodes CSAMTGARNTGELFF.

This clone came up a few times. The V call is TRBV28, the J call TRBJ2-7; D gene ambiguous. The CDR3 has 14 residues. V dropped 6 bases and J dropped 5 bases, with 17 bases sitting between them. CDR1 is MDHEN and CDR2 is SYDVKM in the germline V gene. This chain's CDR3 is CASRSSGTVHEQYF. The DNA of the CDR3 is TGTGCCAGCAGGTCGTCAGGTACGGTCCACGAGCAGTACTTC.

This chain uses TRBV5-1 with TRBJ2-5; D may be TRBD1 (5 bases). The CDR3 sequence is 16 residues long. Germline V gene data show CDR1 as SGHRS and CDR2 as YFSETQ. V was trimmed by 2 bases and J by 2 bases, leaving 16 bases between them. The CDR3 DNA reads as TGCGCCAGCAGCTTCCCATCTTCAGGGCAGCAAGAGACCCAGTACTTC. Protein product: CASSFPSSGQQETQYF.

V usage is TRBV7-2 and J usage is TRBJ1-4; 7 nucleotides align to TRBD1. The CDR3 totals 15 residues. Germline lookup yields CDR1 SGHTA and CDR2 FQGNSA. V lost 3 bases, J lost 2 bases, and 3 bases stayed unmatched. CDR3: CASSLRGRTNEKLFF. CDR3 DNA: TGTGCCAGCAGCTTGAGGGGGCGGACTAATGAAAAACTGTTTTTT.

The chain recombines TRBV9 with TRBJ1-5; no clear D gene. Germline V gene sequence: CDR1 SGDLS, CDR2 YYNGEE. Trimming pared 0 bases from V and 4 bases from J, leaving 8 bases between. There are 14 residues in the CDR3. In DNA form, the CDR3 reads TGTGCCAGCAGCGTAGGGGCGGGGAATCAGCCCCAGCATTTT. Amino acid sequence: CASSVGAGNQPQHF.

There are a few counts of this clone. The chain has TRBV30 and TRBJ2-3; no definite D call. The CDR3 spans 12 residues. Germline CDR1 is GTSNPN and CDR2 is SVGIG (reference sequence). V lost 2 bases, J lost 2 bases, and 5 bases lay in between. The CDR3, as DNA: TGTGCCTGGAGTACAGACACAGATACGCAGTATTTT. Translated, it gives CAWSTDTDTQYF.

This clone has just a few counts. The chain is built from TRBV28 and TRBJ2-5; no firm D call. This CDR3 has 12 residues. Germline V gene lookup returns CDR1 MDHEN and CDR2 SYDVKM. The V end lost 2 bases, the J end lost 4 bases, and 5 bases lay between the germline ends. This CDR3 reads CASSLKRETQYF. CDR3 nucleotides: TGTGCCAGCAGTTTAAAGCGAGAGACCCAGTACTTC.

This clone has just a few counts. The rearrangement uses TRBV7-6 and TRBJ1-1; the D gene is possibly TRBD1 (6 bases). The CDR3 loop spans 13 amino acids. The ends were cut back, 4 bases at V and 7 bases at J, with 13 bases in the middle. Germline CDR1 reads SGHVS; CDR2 reads FNYEAQ. CDR3 nucleotides: TGTGCCAGCAGCTGGAAAGAGGACAGTGAAGCTTTCTTT. It is translated as CASSWKEDSEAFF.

The V gene is TRBV5-1, the J gene TRBJ2-5; maybe TRBD2 (5 bases). The V gene lost 1 base and the J gene lost 4 bases, with 8 bases spanning the gap. The CDR3 spans 13 residues. Germline V gives CDR1 SGHRS, CDR2 YFSETQ. The CDR3 DNA reads TGCGCCAGCAGCTTGTATGAGGGAGAGACCCAGTACTTC. Amino acid sequence: CASSLYEGETQYF.

V gene TRBV5-1 combines with J gene TRBJ1-2; D is unresolved. The V gene's germline CDR1 is SGHRS and CDR2 YFSETQ. The CDR3 is 14 residues long. V was trimmed by 5 bases and J by 3 bases, leaving 14 bases between them. The CDR3 here is CASRPLVTDYGYTF. In DNA form, the CDR3 reads TGCGCCAGCAGGCCGCTTGTAACAGACTATGGCTACACCTTC.